This T cell receptor beta chain was obtained from a study of CD8+CD57+ T cells in acquired aplastic anemia. Germline V gene sequence: CDR1 SGHTA, CDR2 FQGNSA. This CDR3 comprises 13 residues. CDR3 and TCR beta VDJ profiling relied on genomic DNA as the template. TCRdb used MiXCR to reprocess the reads, holding one entry per CDR3 protein. Of 400,000 to 500,000 distinct CDR3 sequences listed, roughly 64% were seen once; the top ten hold 3% to 4.5%. The sequenced sample consisted of sorted CD4+, CD8+, or CD8+CD57+ T cells (not recorded which) from PBMCs. This sequence joins TRBV7-2 and TRBJ2-5; D is unresolved. The DNA end lines up better with TRBJ2-1; the J call may be wrong. The sequence came from a human donor in good health, serving as a control. The CDR3: CGCSFRSQEDQFF. As DNA, the CDR3 is TGTGGCTGCAGCTTTAGGTCCCAAGAGGACCAGTTCTTC.